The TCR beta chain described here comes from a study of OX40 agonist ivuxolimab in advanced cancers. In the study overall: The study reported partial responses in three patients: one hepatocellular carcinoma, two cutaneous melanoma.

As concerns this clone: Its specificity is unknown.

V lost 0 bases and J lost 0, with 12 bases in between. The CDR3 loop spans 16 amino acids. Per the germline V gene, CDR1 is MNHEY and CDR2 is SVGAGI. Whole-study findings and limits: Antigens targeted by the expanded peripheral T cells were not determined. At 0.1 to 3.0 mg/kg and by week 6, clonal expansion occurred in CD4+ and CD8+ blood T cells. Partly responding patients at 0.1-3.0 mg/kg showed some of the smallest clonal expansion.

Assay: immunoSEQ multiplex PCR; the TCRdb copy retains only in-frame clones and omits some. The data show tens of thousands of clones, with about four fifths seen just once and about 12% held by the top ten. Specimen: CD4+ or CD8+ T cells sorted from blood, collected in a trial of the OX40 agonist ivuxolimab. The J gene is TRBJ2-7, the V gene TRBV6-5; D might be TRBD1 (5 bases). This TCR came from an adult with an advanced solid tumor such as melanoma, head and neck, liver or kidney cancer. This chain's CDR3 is CASSYSSADSSYEQYF. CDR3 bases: TGTGCCAGCAGTTACTCGAGCGCTGACAGCTCCTACGAGCAGTACTTC.